This T cell receptor (beta chain) stems from a study of siplizumab effects on memory and regulatory T cells (dated by TCRdb to between 2017 and 2020). Turning to the overall study: The study examined how the anti-CD2 antibody siplizumab affects alloreactive T-cell subsets in allogeneic mixed lymphocyte reactions built from human PBMCs. On the study overall, not on this receptor specifically: Among mappable alloreactive CD4+ clones, an average Treg-derived fraction of roughly 71% was observed with siplizumab, compared with around 28% in control reactions. Because sequences at frequencies below about 10^-5 were poorly captured, only a minor fraction of alloreactive clones could be mapped back to unstimulated subsets. The cumulative frequency of alloreactive sequences traceable to unstimulated CD4+ memory T cells was significantly reduced by siplizumab. Whether proliferating Tregs from siplizumab cultures were suppressive was not functionally confirmed. For roughly 80-96% of proliferating CD4+ or CD8+ clones, no naive or memory phenotype could be assigned. Unstimulated naive T cells appeared more diverse than memory T cells, and naive cells seemed to contribute substantially to the alloresponse.

Unmatched junction bases come to 4, with V trimmed by 3 bases and J by 5 bases. Spanning cysteine to phenylalanine, the CDR3 consists of 14 amino acids. Only the CDR3 portion is preserved as DNA: 42 bases, with reading frame beginning at the first base. Per the germline V gene, SGDLS is the CDR1 and YYNGEE is the CDR2. TCRbeta CDR3 sequencing was performed on sorted unstimulated T cells and on proliferating T cells recovered from mixed lymphocyte reactions. Fresh whole blood from approximately ten HLA-typed healthy donors was used to isolate PBMCs. Library construction relied on the immunoSEQ multiplex PCR assay. The deep sequencing platform assayed about 91,000 TCR templates per sample. Genomic DNA extracted from sorted T cells was used for TCRbeta CDR3 sequencing. Concerning the study's data processing: The R programming language was used for clonal analysis of the TCRbeta CDR3 data. Alloreactive CD4+ and CD8+ clones were defined by comparing unstimulated samples with post-reaction CFSE-low samples. Alloreactive CD4+ clones were assigned to regulatory or non-regulatory origin by matching sequences to sorted unstimulated Treg and non-Treg repertoires. The immuneACCESS repertoire file appears here via TCRdb, limited to in-frame rearrangements. These files lack a portion of the clones; in checked studies, under half of the deficit traces to unresolved V genes, and the cause of the others is not known. That table is the source of V, J and clone size, and D and trimming were worked out from the DNA. For this sample there are 65,000 to 85,000 clones; 93% appear just once. Around 5% of the sample is taken by the ten largest.

A word on this clone: The clone's antigen remains unknown. The input lacks base qualities; no much larger clone sits a single base away.

Material: CD8+ T cells sorted from blood. The chain was built from TRBV9 and TRBJ1-5; TRBD1 lines up with 8 middle nucleotides. This clonotype originated in a human donor in good health. The bases read TGTGCCAGCAGCGAGCAGGGGGCTGATCAGCCCCAGCATTTT. Its protein is CASSEQGADQPQHF. Joined to the reference TRBV9 and TRBJ1-5 proteins, this CDR3 gives the full variable domain: DSGVTQTPKHLITATGQRVTLRCSPRSGDLSVYWYQQSLDQGLQFLIQYYNGEERAKGNILERFSAQQFPDLHSELNLSSLELGDSALYFCASSEQGADQPQHFGDGTRLSIL.